This T cell receptor beta chain was captured by sequencing in a study of blood T cell repertoires in COVID-19. Study at large: Donors in the United States, Italy and Spain gave samples during acute or convalescent COVID-19.

Germline values: CDR1 SGDLS, CDR2 YYNGEE. The CDR3 has 16 residues. J lost 4 bases, V lost 3 bases, and 8 bases had no gene match. Authors' analysis steps: By means of reference gene primer amplification, nucleated cell counts were estimated. Profiled with immunoSEQ multiplex PCR; TCRdb holds only in-frame clones, not every one. Clone size and V and J calls were adopted from that table, with D and trimming inferred from the DNA. The sample includes over 250,000 clones, 89% of them seen just once. Material: peripheral blood. This chain links TRBV9 with TRBJ2-2; TRBD2 matches 8 bases. The receptor's source is a man in his fifties or sixties with acute or convalescent COVID-19. This CDR3 reads CASSAVTGGPTGELFF. Written as DNA, the CDR3 is TGTGCCAGCAGCGCCGTAACGGGGGGGCCCACCGGGGAGCTGTTTTTT.